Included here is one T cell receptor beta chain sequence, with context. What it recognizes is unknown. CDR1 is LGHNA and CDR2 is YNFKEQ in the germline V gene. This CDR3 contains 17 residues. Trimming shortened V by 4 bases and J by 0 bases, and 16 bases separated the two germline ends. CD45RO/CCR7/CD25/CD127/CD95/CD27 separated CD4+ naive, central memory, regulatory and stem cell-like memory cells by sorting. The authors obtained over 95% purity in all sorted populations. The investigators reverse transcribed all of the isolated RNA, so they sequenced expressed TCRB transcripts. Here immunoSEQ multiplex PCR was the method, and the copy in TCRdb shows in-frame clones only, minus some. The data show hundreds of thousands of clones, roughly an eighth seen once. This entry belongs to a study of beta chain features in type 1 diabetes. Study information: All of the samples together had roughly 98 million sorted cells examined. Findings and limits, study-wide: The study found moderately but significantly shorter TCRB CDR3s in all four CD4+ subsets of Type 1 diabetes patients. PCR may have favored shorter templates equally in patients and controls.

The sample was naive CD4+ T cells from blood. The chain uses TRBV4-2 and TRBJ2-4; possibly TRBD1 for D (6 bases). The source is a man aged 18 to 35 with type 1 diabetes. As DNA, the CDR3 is TGTGCCAGCAGCCTAAATGGGGGCAGCAAAGCCAAAAACATTCAGTACTTC. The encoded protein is CASSLNGGSKAKNIQYF.